One sample yielded the 6 T cell receptor beta chains listed below, sequenced in a study of PD-L1 blockade in urothelial cancer. Time point given: peripheral blood 6 weeks after treatment start. TCRdb's copy holds only in-frame clones and misses some; the assay was immunoSEQ multiplex PCR. The sample includes some 40,000 clones, 91% of them seen just once. The specimen was PBMCs, collected around atezolizumab (anti-PD-L1) treatment. These receptors originate from a man aged 65 to 79 with urothelial cancer.

V gene TRBV2 combines with J gene TRBJ1-2, with D tentatively TRBD1 (6 bases). The germline V and J ends were trimmed by 6 bases and 4 bases, with 21 bases remaining between them. This CDR3 spans 16 amino acids. Germline V CDR1 and CDR2: SNHLY, FYNNEI. The CDR3, as DNA: TGTGCCAGCAGAGGGACAAGGCGGTTTATCTCCTATGGCTACACCTTC. Its protein product is CASRGTRRFISYGYTF.

The CDR3 nucleotides are TGCGCCAGCAGCCGAATCACCGGGACAGATTACGAGCAGTACTTC. Translation: CASSRITGTDYEQYF. This sequence joins TRBV5-1 and TRBJ2-7; 7 bases match TRBD1. V shed 4 bases, J shed 4 bases, and the junction held 11 bases outside the gene matches. From germline, CDR1 is SGHRS and CDR2 YFSETQ. The CDR3 has 15 amino acids.

The V call is TRBV7-2, the J call TRBJ2-2; D is perhaps TRBD2 (6 bases). The V gene's germline CDR1 is SGHTA and CDR2 FQGNSA. Trimming shortened V by 5 bases and J by 7 bases, and 11 bases separated the two germline ends. This CDR3 comprises 13 residues. CDR3: CASSGGVGGELFF. CDR3 nucleotide sequence: TGTGCCAGCAGCGGCGGGGTGGGCGGGGAGCTGTTTTTT.

This clone has just one count. The chain combines TRBV18 with TRBJ1-4; D might be TRBD1 (5 bases). Germline lookup yields CDR1 KGHSH and CDR2 LQKENI. Deletions cut 3 bases from V and 13 bases from J, with 24 bases between. The CDR3 spans 16 residues. For the CDR3, the DNA is TGTGCCAGCTCACCCGTCGCGCAGGGTGGGGTCTTAGGACTGTTTTTT. Residues: CASSPVAQGGVLGLFF.

With respect to this clone: Other DNA sequences of this sample code for an identical CDR3. The rearrangement joins TRBV19 to TRBJ2-7; 9 nucleotides align to TRBD1. CDR3 length equals 15 residues. Germline CDR1 LNHDA, CDR2 SQIVND (reference sequence). The ends lost 6 bases at V and 1 base at J; junction bases unmatched: 7. CDR3 protein: CASSTSGTGSYEQYF. CDR3 in DNA: TGTGCCAGTAGCACCTCCGGGACAGGGTCCTACGAGCAGTACTTC. The variable domain in full, completed from reference TRBV19 and TRBJ2-7, reads DGGITQSPKYLFRKEGQNVTLSCEQNLNHDAMYWYRQDPGQGLRLIYYSQIVNDFQKGDIAEGYSVSREKKESFPLTVTSAQKNPTAFYLCASSTSGTGSYEQYFGPGTRLTVT.

This rearrangement joins TRBV9 to TRBJ1-3; D gene uncertain. Germline V gene lookup returns CDR1 SGDLS and CDR2 YYNGEE. The CDR3 sequence is 16 residues long. The V and J ends lost 4 bases and 0 bases respectively, with 14 bases between them. CDR3 bases: TGTGCCAGCAGCAGAACAGCCAGCTTCTCTGGAAACACCATATATTTT. It translates to CASSRTASFSGNTIYF.